This TCR beta chain was observed in a study of T and B cells in COVID-19 patients. Turning to the study itself: COVID-19 patients gave peripheral blood either during active infection or after recovery. The study, taken as a whole, reports: Patients with COVID-19 reportedly showed strongly skewed T cell receptor beta variable and joining gene usage. At recovery TRB diversity and richness exceeded healthy donors, after highly clonal active COVID-19 repertoires.

A remark on this clonotype: Its specificity is unknown.

TRB was amplified from about 250-500 ng of blood genomic DNA. TRB rearrangements were amplified by multiplex PCR with BIOMED2 TRB-A/B primers. TCRdb used MiXCR to reprocess the multiplex PCR reads, holding one entry per CDR3 protein. The data contain about 7,000 distinct CDR3 sequences, roughly 28% of them singletons. The V and J ends lost 2 bases and 2 bases respectively, with 20 bases between them. Germline V gene sequence: CDR1 SGHRS, CDR2 YFSETQ. The CDR3 length is 17 residues. The sequence came from a human donor with active COVID-19. The genes are TRBV5-1 and TRBJ2-7; weak D call: TRBD2 (6 bases). Material for sequencing was blood. DNA for the CDR3: TGCGCCAGCAGCTTCGACCTTGGGACTTTCACCCCCTACGAGCAGTACTTC. It encodes CASSFDLGTFTPYEQYF.